This entry concerns a single TCR beta chain. This sample was included in a study of blood T cell repertoires in COVID-19. Study-wide background: From T cells, B-cell-depleted T cells, or PBMCs came the material, which was cDNA or gDNA.

CDR1 and CDR2 (germline): LNHDA, SQIVND (reference sequence). Unmatched junction bases numbered 6, after V lost 5 bases and J lost 4 bases. This CDR3 is built from 14 residues. Produced via immunoSEQ multiplex PCR; TCRdb's table is partial and in-frame only. The table shows approximately 270,000 clones, with approximately 84% occurring only once. This chain joins TRBV19 and TRBJ1-2, with TRBD1 matching over 8 bases. This receptor was identified in a person aged 65-85 years with COVID-19, enrolled during active disease. Sequenced: peripheral blood. The CDR3 is CASSFLDRVYGYTF. The CDR3 nucleotides read TGTGCCAGTAGTTTTCTGGACAGGGTCTATGGCTACACCTTC.